This note documents a single TCR beta chain sequence. This sample stems from a study of blood T cell repertoires in COVID-19. In the original analysis: The authors estimated nucleated cell counts from reference gene primer amplification. The assay was immunoSEQ multiplex PCR, and TCRdb's table has in-frame clones only and misses some. The DNA was the basis for D and trimming; V, J and clone size are from that table. The sample has about 120,000 clones; 82% are singletons. The junction had 9 bases not matched to a gene; V was cut back by 5 bases and J by 5 bases. The CDR3 extends over 14 amino acids. Germline values: CDR1 SGHDT, CDR2 YYEEEE.

Material for sequencing was peripheral blood. The chain recombines TRBV5-6 with TRBJ1-2, with 7 bases identical to TRBD1. This receptor was obtained from a woman aged 70-85 years with acute or convalescent COVID-19. The CDR3 is CASREGTVVYGYTF. The CDR3, as DNA: TGTGCCAGCAGGGAGGGGACAGTAGTTTATGGCTACACCTTC.